The next 26 T cell receptor gamma chains were all read from a single sample in a study of gamma delta lymphoproliferative disorders and STAT genes (dated by TCRdb to 2016 to 2019). The method behind the library was multiplex PCR. The reads were generated on an Illumina MiSeq. Clonotypes were called again by TCRdb from the public reads via CATT, and duplicate nucleotide sequences were then merged into one entry. The sample data list 2,200 or so gamma-chain clones, and over 8% of these were observed just once. The leading ten clones occupy 60% of the sample. For both patients and controls, peripheral blood mononuclear cells were isolated, and the genomic DNA from these cells was used for TCR sequencing. The specimen sequenced was blood. All receptors derive from a human donor with gamma-delta T-cell large granular lymphocyte leukemia.

By frequency in the sample, this clone is medium-sized. The rearrangement uses TRGV4 and TRGJ1 or TRGJ2. Since TCRdb gives no J gene, matching the DNA to germline was used here to assign it. Germline-derived CDR1 and CDR2 are EGSTGY and YDSYTSSV. The CDR3 has 13 amino acids. With 2 bases clipped from V and 3 bases from J, the junction kept 4 bases outside the gene matches. The CDR3 protein is CATWDAAYYKKLF. The CDR3 bases are TGTGCCACCTGGGATGCCGCTTATTATAAGAAACTCTTT.

The rearrangement uses TRGV3 and TRGJ1 or TRGJ2. The J gene was missing in TCRdb and was found by matching the end of the DNA to germline. The J segment lost 12 bases and the V segment lost 3 bases, leaving 5 bases of the junction unmatched. The germline gives CDR1 VTNTFY, CDR2 YDVSTARD (reference sequence). The CDR3 contains 10 residues. CDR3 loop: CATWDWMKLF. Here the CDR3 DNA reads TGTGCCACCTGGGACTGGATGAAACTCTTT.

This clone occurred a few times. The gene calls are TRGV8 and TRGJ1 or TRGJ2. Matching the DNA to germline supplied the J gene, which TCRdb does not give. This CDR3 has 12 amino acids. V shed 3 bases, J shed 2 bases, and the junction held 1 base outside the gene matches. CDR1 and CDR2 from the germline V gene are VENAVY and YDSYNSRV. This chain's CDR3 is CATWDYYYKKLF. CDR3 sequence (DNA): TGTGCCACCTGGGATTATTATTATAAGAAACTCTTT.

Within the sample, this clone is medium-sized. The chain couples TRGV11 to TRGJ1 or TRGJ2. TCRdb is silent on the J gene; assignment here came from matching the DNA to germline. TRGV11 is recorded as an ORF, its role being uncertain. Trimming cost V 9 bases and J 11 bases; bases outside gene matches: 10. This CDR3 has 11 residues. The chain's CDR3 is CACWFSSQKLF. DNA of the CDR3: TGTGCCTGCTGGTTTTCTTCTCAGAAACTCTTT.

This clone turned up a few times. The rearrangement uses TRGV9 and TRGJ1 or TRGJ2. The J gene, left out of TCRdb, was set here by checking the DNA against germline. Germline V gene sequence: CDR1 GITISATS, CDR2 ISYDGTV (reference sequence). The CDR3 runs to 19 residues. Trimming removed 0 bases from V and 3 bases from J; junction bases left unmatched: 20. CDR3 sequence reads: CALWEVQGTVCWGYYKKLF. The CDR3 coding sequence is TGTGCCTTGTGGGAGGTGCAGGGGACCGTGTGTTGGGGTTATTATAAGAAACTCTTT.

In its sample, this clone is medium-sized. The V gene is TRGV8, the J gene TRGJ1 or TRGJ2. Germline matching of the DNA provided the J gene here, since TCRdb leaves it blank. V lost 4 bases to trimming and J lost 6 bases; unmatched junction nucleotides: 12. CDR3 length equals 14 residues. The germline V gene has CDR1 VENAVY and CDR2 YDSYNSRV. CDR3 nucleotides: TGTGCCACCTGGGAGGGACCGGGGCGTTATAAGAAACTCTTT. Amino acids: CATWEGPGRYKKLF.

By its share, this clone is medium-sized (0.01 to 0.1%). V gene TRGV2 combines with J gene TRGJ1 or TRGJ2. Here the J gene came from matching the DNA to germline, since TCRdb omits it. CDR3 length equals 15 residues. The V segment lost 1 base and the J segment 0 bases; nucleotides outside the gene matches: 6. Per germline, CDR1 EGSNGY and CDR2 YDSYNSKV. The CDR3 DNA sequence: TGTGCCACCTGGGACGGCACACCGAATTATTATAAGAAACTCTTT. Translation: CATWDGTPNYYKKLF.

The genes are TRGV4 and TRGJ1 or TRGJ2. The J gene, left out of TCRdb, was set here by checking the DNA against germline. CDR1 is EGSTGY and CDR2 is YDSYTSSV in the germline V gene. The CDR3 is made up of 11 amino acids. V shed 6 bases and J 4 bases; nucleotides not matched to a gene: 3. CDR3 sequence (DNA): TGTGCCACCTGGCCCTATTATAAGAAACTCTTT. This encodes CATWPYYKKLF.

This chain uses TRGV10 with TRGJ1 or TRGJ2. The J gene is absent in TCRdb and was assigned here via DNA matching to germline. TRGV10 is an open reading frame, and its role is uncertain. Trimming removed 8 bases from V and 9 bases from J; junction bases left unmatched: 8. The CDR3 is 11 amino acids. CDR3 loop: CAAWDNLKKLF. CDR3 sequence (DNA): TGTGCTGCGTGGGATAACCTTAAGAAACTCTTT.

Judged by abundance, this clone is medium-sized. The rearrangement links TRGV2 to TRGJP2. As TCRdb names no J gene, one was assigned here on the basis of a DNA match to germline. The CDR3 contains 15 residues. V trimming: 0 bases; J trimming: 3 bases; junction bases outside the gene matches: 4. Per the germline V gene, CDR1 is EGSNGY and CDR2 is YDSYNSKV. The CDR3 loop is CATWDGNRSDWIKTF. CDR3 DNA sequence: TGTGCCACCTGGGACGGGAATCGTAGTGATTGGATCAAGACGTTT.

This chain uses TRGV8 with TRGJ1 or TRGJ2. The J gene, missing from TCRdb, was assigned here through DNA to germline matching. The CDR3 is 11 amino acids. Germline CDR1 reads VENAVY; CDR2 reads YDSYNSRV. The V and J ends lost 7 bases and 6 bases, in that order; junction bases with no gene match: 6. CDR3 coding DNA: TGTGCCACCTGTTTAGGTTATAAGAAACTCTTT. Translated, it gives CATCLGYKKLF.

Comments on this clone: The DNA is left out, because the CDR3 cannot be placed on it with certainty; the CDR3 is given as TCRdb lists it. With the J gene uncalled, the V gene is TRGV5. The length of the CDR3 is 18 amino acids, counting both ends. The germline CDR1 and CDR2 sequences are VINAFY and YDVSNSKD. The CDR3 spells CATWVMRIRNSLEVEQHF.

This clone ranks as medium-sized. The J gene is TRGJ1 or TRGJ2, the V gene TRGV3. In the absence of a J gene in TCRdb, the DNA was matched to germline to assign it here. Per germline, CDR1 VTNTFY and CDR2 YDVSTARD (reference sequence). With 0 bases clipped from V and 0 bases from J, the junction kept 8 bases outside the gene matches. This CDR3 spans 16 amino acids. The CDR3 here is CATWDRRPQNYYKKLF. The CDR3, as DNA: TGTGCCACCTGGGACAGGCGGCCCCAGAATTATTATAAGAAACTCTTT.

This clone is deemed medium-sized (0.01 to 0.1%). The chain carries TRGV2 and TRGJ1 or TRGJ2. The J gene was missing in TCRdb and was found by matching the end of the DNA to germline. V trimming: 1 base; J trimming: 5 bases; junction bases outside the gene matches: 11. The germline CDR1 and CDR2 sequences are EGSNGY and YDSYNSKV. The CDR3 extends over 15 amino acids. The CDR3 DNA follows: TGTGCCACCTGGGACGGATACCCCAAGAATTATAAGAAACTCTTT. It translates to CATWDGYPKNYKKLF.

This clone is judged medium-sized. No DNA is shown, since the ends of the CDR3 on it are uncertain; the CDR3 is the one TCRdb lists. The same CDR3 can be traced to other DNA sequences in this sample. The V gene reported is TRGV11; the J gene is uncalled. TRGV11 is given ORF status, its function remaining uncertain. The CDR3 spans 16 amino acids, including both terminal residues. CDR3 amino acids: CTTVPAGLGKYYKKLF.

This clone was detected only a few times. The chain recombines TRGV2 with TRGJ1 or TRGJ2. Matching the DNA to germline supplied the J gene, which TCRdb does not give. The CDR3 has 14 amino acids. Germline CDR1 is EGSNGY and CDR2 is YDSYNSKV. Trimming cost V 0 bases and J 6 bases; bases outside gene matches: 8. CDR3 nucleotides: TGTGCCACCTGGGACGGGCGGGGGGGTTATAAGAAACTCTTT. Protein sequence: CATWDGRGGYKKLF.

The V gene is TRGV9, the J gene TRGJP2. The J gene comes from matching the DNA to germline here; TCRdb lacks it. In germline, CDR1 is GITISATS, CDR2 ISYDGTV (reference sequence). V shed 0 bases and J 2 bases; nucleotides not matched to a gene: 3. This CDR3 is built from 15 residues. DNA for the CDR3: TGTGCCTTGTGGGAGGTGCGGAGTAGTGATTGGATCAAGACGTTT. Its protein is CALWEVRSSDWIKTF.

This clone was counted between two and nine times. CDR3 sequence: CATWGLNYKKLF. The CDR3 DNA reads as TGTGCCACCTGGGGCCTAAATTATAAGAAACTCTTT. This sequence joins TRGV2 and TRGJ1 or TRGJ2. Here the J gene came from matching the DNA to germline, since TCRdb omits it. CDR1 and CDR2 (germline): EGSNGY, YDSYNSKV. V was clipped by 5 bases and J by 5 bases; unmatched bases: 6. The CDR3 is 12 amino acids.

Only a few counts were recorded for this clone. Since a far larger clone is one base different, this is likely a read error. The sample has other DNA sequences that encode this CDR3 too. The chain uses TRGV9 and TRGJP. TCRdb records no J gene; here it was assigned by comparing the DNA to germline. Trimming cost V 1 base and J 7 bases; bases outside gene matches: 4. The germline V gene encodes CDR1 GITISATS and CDR2 ISYDGTV (reference sequence). This CDR3 comprises 16 residues. The CDR3: CALWEVRELGKKIKVF. Here the CDR3 DNA reads TGTGCCTTGTGGGAGGTACGTGAGTTGGGCAAAAAAATCAAGGTATTT.

The J gene is TRGJ1 or TRGJ2, the V gene TRGV3. The J gene is not listed in TCRdb, so it was assigned here from a DNA match to germline. The CDR3 sequence is 11 residues long. With 0 bases clipped from V and 12 bases from J, the junction kept 5 bases outside the gene matches. Germline V lookup: CDR1 VTNTFY, CDR2 YDVSTARD (reference sequence). CDR3: CATWDRVRKLF. The CDR3 DNA follows: TGTGCCACCTGGGACAGGGTTAGGAAACTCTTT.

V gene TRGV3 combines with J gene TRGJ1 or TRGJ2. TCRdb records no J gene; here it was assigned by comparing the DNA to germline. V lost 1 base and J lost 9; bases outside the gene matches: 6. CDR3 length equals 12 residues. Germline V lookup: CDR1 VTNTFY, CDR2 YDVSTARD (reference sequence). The CDR3 coding sequence is TGTGCCACCTGGGACAGTCGGGCTAAGAAACTCTTT. Its translation: CATWDSRAKKLF.

This clone showed up just a few times. The CDR3 sequence: CATWDRPRGYKKLF. CDR3 nucleotides: TGTGCCACCTGGGACAGGCCTCGTGGTTATAAGAAACTCTTT. The gene calls are TRGV5 and TRGJ1 or TRGJ2. TCRdb is silent on the J gene; assignment here came from matching the DNA to germline. Trimming cost V 0 bases and J 6 bases; bases outside gene matches: 8. Per the germline V gene, CDR1 is VINAFY and CDR2 is YDVSNSKD. The CDR3 sequence is 14 residues long.

This clone was seen only a few times. The rearrangement links TRGV8 to TRGJ1 or TRGJ2. Germline matching of the DNA provided the J gene here, since TCRdb leaves it blank. The V segment lost 7 bases and the J segment 3 bases; nucleotides outside the gene matches: 6. The CDR3 consists of 12 residues. The V gene's germline CDR1 is VENAVY and CDR2 YDSYNSRV. The CDR3 spells CATCSPYYKKLF. The CDR3 DNA reads as TGTGCCACCTGTTCCCCTTATTATAAGAAACTCTTT.

For the CDR3, the DNA is TGTGCCACCTGGGACATAAATAAGAAACTCTTT. This gives the protein CATWDINKKLF. J is TRGJ1 or TRGJ2 and V is TRGV5. No J gene is reported in TCRdb; it was inferred here by comparing the DNA with germline. CDR1 and CDR2 from the germline V gene are VINAFY and YDVSNSKD. V trimming: 2 bases; J trimming: 8 bases; junction bases outside the gene matches: 3. The CDR3 runs to 11 residues.

This chain uses TRGV10 with TRGJ1 or TRGJ2. The J gene, missing from TCRdb, was assigned here through DNA to germline matching. TRGV10 is placed among ORFs of uncertain function. The V and J ends lost 8 bases and 5 bases, in that order; junction bases with no gene match: 7. This CDR3 comprises 12 residues. The CDR3 is CAAWDLDYKKLF. The CDR3 nucleotides read TGTGCTGCGTGGGACCTAGATTATAAGAAACTCTTT.

This clone rates as medium-sized. This chain connects TRGV3 to TRGJ1 or TRGJ2. TCRdb does not report a J gene; here it was assigned by matching the DNA to germline references. The junction had 11 bases not matched to a gene; V was cut back by 1 base and J by 2 bases. CDR3 length: 16 residues. Germline V gene lookup returns CDR1 VTNTFY and CDR2 YDVSTARD (reference sequence). CDR3 nucleotide sequence: TGTGCCACCTGGGACAGTTCGTTTCTTTATTATTATAAGAAACTCTTT. It encodes CATWDSSFLYYYKKLF.